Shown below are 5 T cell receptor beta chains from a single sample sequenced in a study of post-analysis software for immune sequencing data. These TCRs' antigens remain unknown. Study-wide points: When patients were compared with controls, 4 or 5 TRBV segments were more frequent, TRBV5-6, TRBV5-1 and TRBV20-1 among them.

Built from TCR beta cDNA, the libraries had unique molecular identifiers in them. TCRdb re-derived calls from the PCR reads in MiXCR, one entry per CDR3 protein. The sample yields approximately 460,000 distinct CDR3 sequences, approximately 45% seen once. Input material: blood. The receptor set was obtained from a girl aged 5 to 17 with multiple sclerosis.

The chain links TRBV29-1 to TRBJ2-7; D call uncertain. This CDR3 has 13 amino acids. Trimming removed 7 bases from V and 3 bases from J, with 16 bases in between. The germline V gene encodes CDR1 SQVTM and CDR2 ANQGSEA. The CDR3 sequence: CSATGASYYEQYF. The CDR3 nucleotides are TGCAGCGCCACTGGAGCCTCGTACTACGAGCAGTACTTC.

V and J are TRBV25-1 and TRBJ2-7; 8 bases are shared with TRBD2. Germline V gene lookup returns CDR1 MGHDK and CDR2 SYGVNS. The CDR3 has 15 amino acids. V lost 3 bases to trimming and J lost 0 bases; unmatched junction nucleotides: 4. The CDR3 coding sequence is TGTGCCAGCAGTGATTCAGCGGGAGTCTCCTACGAGCAGTACTTC. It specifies CASSDSAGVSYEQYF.

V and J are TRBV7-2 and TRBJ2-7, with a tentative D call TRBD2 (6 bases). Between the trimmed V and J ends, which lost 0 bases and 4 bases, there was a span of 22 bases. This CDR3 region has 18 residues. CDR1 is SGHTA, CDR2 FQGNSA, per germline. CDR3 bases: TGTGCCAGCAGCTTAGCGGGAGGCGGGGCGTCCAGCCGTTACGAGCAGTACTTC. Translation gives CASSLAGGGASSRYEQYF.

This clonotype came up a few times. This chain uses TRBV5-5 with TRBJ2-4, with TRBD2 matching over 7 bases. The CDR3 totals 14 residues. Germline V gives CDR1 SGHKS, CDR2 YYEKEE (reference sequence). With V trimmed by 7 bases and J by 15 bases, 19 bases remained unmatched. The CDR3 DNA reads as TGTGCCAGCTGGCTATCATCCGGGGAGGGTGGACGGTACTTC. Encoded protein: CASWLSSGEGGRYF. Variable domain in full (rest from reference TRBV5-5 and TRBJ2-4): DAGVTQSPTHLIKTRGQQVTLRCSPISGHKSVSWYQQVLGQGPQFIFQYYEKEERGRGNFPDRFSARQFPNYSSELNVNALLLGDSALYLCASWLSSGEGGRYFGAGTRLSVL.

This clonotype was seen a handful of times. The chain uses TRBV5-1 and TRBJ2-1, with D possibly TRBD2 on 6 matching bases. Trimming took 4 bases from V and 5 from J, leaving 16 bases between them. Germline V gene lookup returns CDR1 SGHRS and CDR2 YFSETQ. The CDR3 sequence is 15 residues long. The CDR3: CASSLPGVFHNEQFF. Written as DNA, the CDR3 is TGCGCCAGCAGCCTCCCGGGGGTTTTTCACAATGAGCAGTTCTTC. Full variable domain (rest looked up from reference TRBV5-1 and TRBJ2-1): KAGVTQTPRYLIKTRGQQVTLSCSPISGHRSVSWYQQTPGQGLQFLFEYFSETQRNKGNFPGRFSGRQFSNSRSEMNVSTLELGDSALYLCASSLPGVFHNEQFFGPGTRLTVL.